The clone carrying this TCR beta chain was picked up a small number of times. The antigen remains unidentified. The data stem from a study of beta chain features in type 1 diabetes. The sequenced template was cDNA made from the entire isolated RNA. Only in-frame clones appear in the TCRdb table, and some are missing; sequencing was by immunoSEQ multiplex PCR. The sample carries approximately 330,000 clones, roughly 9.6% recorded once. Findings and limits, study-wide: A pattern of fewer insertions and more deletions at VDJ junctions was seen in type 1 diabetes patients.

V shed 4 bases and J 3 bases; nucleotides not matched to a gene: 3. CDR1 LNHDA and CDR2 SQIVND come from the germline V gene (reference sequence). This CDR3 is built from 14 residues. Sequences were obtained from naive CD4+ T cells from blood. The rearrangement links TRBV19 to TRBJ1-5, with 7 bases lining up with TRBD1. The receptor was derived from a woman aged 30 to 39 in good health. This CDR3 reads CASSTDRANQPQHF. In DNA, the CDR3 is TGTGCCAGTAGTACCGACAGGGCCAATCAGCCCCAGCATTTT. Together with reference TRBV19 and TRBJ1-5, the CDR3 gives the full variable domain: DGGITQSPKYLFRKEGQNVTLSCEQNLNHDAMYWYRQDPGQGLRLIYYSQIVNDFQKGDIAEGYSVSREKKESFPLTVTSAQKNPTAFYLCASSTDRANQPQHFGDGTRLSIL.